One T cell receptor (beta chain) is described in this entry. Its antigen is as yet unknown. The sample is drawn from a study of tumor-infiltrating lymphocytes in localized non-small cell lung cancer. Study-wide points: TCR sequencing covered a subset of patients with enough tissue. Technical variation could not be separated from intratumor heterogeneity here.

Sequenced by immunoSEQ multiplex PCR; TCRdb stores in-frame clones only, minus some. The sample includes some 15,000 clones, 65% to 80% of them seen just once. CDR3 size: 15 residues. Germline V gene data show CDR1 as SGHTA and CDR2 as FQGTGA. The V end was cut by 1 base, the J end by 8 bases, with 17 bases between. Source material: lung tumor tissue. The receptor was isolated from a human donor with non-small cell lung cancer. V is TRBV7-3 and J is TRBJ1-2; a possible D gene is TRBD1 (6 bases). DNA for the CDR3: TGTGCCAGCAGCTTAAACCAGGGGCTTCCGGCAGGCTACACCTTC. Its translation: CASSLNQGLPAGYTF. The entire variable domain, with the rest obtained from reference TRBV7-3 and TRBJ1-2, is as follows: GAGVSQTPSNKVTEKGKYVELRCDPISGHTALYWYRQSLGQGPEFLIYFQGTGAADDSGLPNDRFFAVRPEGSVSTLKIQRTERGDSAVYLCASSLNQGLPAGYTFGSGTRLTVV.